This T cell receptor (beta chain) was sequenced during a study of cytomegalovirus exposure and HLA in healthy donors. Overall study: There were 300 to 400 genotyped donors. Of these, roughly 86% fell in the genetic ancestry cluster associated with self-reported Caucasian donors. Study-wide points: The authors listed 150 to 200 TCR beta chains as cytomegalovirus-associated. Apart from CMV serostatus, no immune exposure information was available. Later findings reportedly placed an Asian-associated ancestry cluster below the approximately 670-donor mean for N-insertions.

This CDR3 comprises 15 residues. Trimming removed 5 bases from V and 0 bases from J; junction bases left unmatched: 4. CDR1 is SEHNR and CDR2 is FQNEAQ in the germline V gene (reference sequence). The PCR ran on 60 Vbeta and 13 Jbeta primers. Using immunoSEQ multiplex PCR, the repertoire was profiled, and TCRdb retains in-frame clones only, with some absent. The table lists 85,000 to 110,000 clones, under 80% of them singletons. Comments on this clone: What it recognizes is unknown.

This rearrangement joins TRBV7-9 to TRBJ1-5, with 7 bases matching TRBD1. What was sequenced was PBMCs. The receptor comes from a woman younger than 35 in good health and CMV-seropositive. CDR3 region: CASSLDRASNQPQHF. The CDR3 bases are TGTGCCAGCAGCCTCGACAGGGCTAGCAATCAGCCCCAGCATTTT.